This T cell receptor beta chain was recorded in a study of early stage breast cancer tumors. Across the study: Among roughly twelve ER+/PR+/HER2- tumors, eight were ductal, four lobular. Regarding the study as a whole: Commonly generated sequences made up most enriched TCRB sequences shared between patients. Bulk DNA sequencing of unsorted cells missed chain pairing and markers.

In the case of this clone: Its antigen is not known.

Trimming removed 5 bases from V and 2 bases from J, with 7 bases in between. The CDR3 contains 12 residues. Germline assignment: CDR1 SGHTA and CDR2 FQGNSA. Sequencing was performed with immunoSEQ multiplex PCR; in TCRdb, only in-frame clones are kept and a portion is missing. This table holds roughly 4,700 clones, 64% found once. The chain links TRBV7-2 to TRBJ2-7; D gene unclear. Sequencing input: breast tumor tissue. The receptor was isolated from a person in their fifties with breast cancer. The CDR3 is CASSREPYEQYF. The DNA for the CDR3 is TGTGCCAGCAGCAGGGAACCCTACGAGCAGTACTTC. Complete variable domain (other parts from reference TRBV7-2 and TRBJ2-7): GAGVSQSPSNKVTEKGKDVELRCDPISGHTALYWYRQSLGQGLEFLIYFQGNSAPDKSGLPSDRFSAERTGGSVSTLTIQRTQQEDSAVYLCASSREPYEQYFGPGTRLTVT.